The present T cell receptor (beta chain) was sequenced within a study of T cell responses to AZD1222 COVID-19 vaccine. Method: immunoSEQ multiplex PCR; TCRdb's copy keeps in-frame clones and lacks some. The sample gives 160,000 or so clones, approximately 87% of which show up once; roughly a tenth is in the top ten. Study-wide results and limits: At 160-218 and 743-854, vaccine-associated CD4 TCRs were dominant, and they spanned spike.

On this clone itself: Its antigen is not known.

The TCR was taken from an adult who received the AZD1222 COVID-19 vaccine. The sample in question was peripheral blood, obtained 28 days after the second AZD1222 dose.

The CDR3 DNA reads TGTGCCAGCAGTTCACCACAGGGGGGAGGCTACGAGCAGTACTTC. Amino acid sequence: CASSSPQGGGYEQYF. This chain connects TRBV28 to TRBJ2-7; 8 bases match TRBD1. Germline-derived CDR1 and CDR2 are MDHEN and SYDVKM. Trimming took 4 bases from V and 3 from J; bases not matched to a gene: 8. CDR3 length equals 15 residues. The full variable domain, completed using reference TRBV28 and TRBJ2-7, is DVKVTQSSRYLVKRTGEKVFLECVQDMDHENMFWYRQDPGLGLRLIYFSYDVKMKEKGDIPEGYSVSREKKERFSLILESASTNQTSMYLCASSSPQGGGYEQYFGPGTRLTVT.